The present entry profiles one TCR beta chain with its context. Its target antigen remains unknown. Within one base of it there is no much larger clone, and no base qualities were kept. One collaborating source in Seattle enrolled patients while the patients were actively infected and followed the patients over time throughout the course of disease. Each collaborating institution followed its own protocols to collect whole blood in K2EDTA tubes. For TCRbeta analysis, collaborators shipped samples as frozen whole blood, isolated PBMCs, or DNA extracted from either of those sample types. The sample is drawn from a study of blood T cell repertoires in COVID-19 (dated by TCRdb to the early 2020s). Regarding the study in general: Collaborator samples came from the United States, Italy and Spain and covered acute and convalescent phases of COVID-19. The material from the prospective study consisted of cDNA or gDNA derived from T cells, B-cell-depleted T cells, or PBMCs. Subjects who had been exposed to COVID-19, were actively infected with it, or had recovered from it provided the deeply sampled blood TCRbeta repertoires that made up the dataset. A freely available public database, intended as a resource for researchers studying the immune response to SARS-CoV-2, is where the repertoires were released. The samples were drawn from the first 160 participants of the ongoing ImmuneRACE study and from 950 to 1,500 subjects provided by 6 global collaborators. The sample metadata nearly always contained a de-identified subject ID, COVID-19 status, age in years and sex. Where available, HLA class I and class II types were taken from metadata supplied by the sample provider and were not determined by assay-based typing. What the authors observed across the whole study: The amount of clinical and demographic metadata varied by source and participant and was provided uncurated.

TCRbeta CDR3 regions were amplified from genomic DNA by means of the immunoSEQ Assay, a bias-controlled multiplex PCR. Per the source publication's procedure: Within the assay, amplification of reference gene primers was used to estimate how many nucleated cells each sample contained. To quantify the absolute abundance of each unique TCRbeta CDR3 rearrangement, sequence reads were collapsed and filtered. Productive Simpson clonality was computed per sample as the square root of Simpson's diversity index over productive rearrangements. The table was pulled from immuneACCESS by TCRdb, which kept in-frame rearrangements only. Such tables lose some clones; where checked, under half of the loss comes from unresolved V genes, and the rest has no known cause. Clone size and the V and J calls come from that table; the DNA yielded D and trimming. This sample is represented by about 190,000 clones; 87% of them were singletons. The ten most abundant clones make up around 13% of the sample.

A distance of 7 bases separates the germline ends of V and J, which lose 2 bases and 4 bases respectively. The CDR3 spans 13 residues, from the cysteine through the phenylalanine. The entry retains the CDR3 DNA only, 39 bases that are in frame from base 1. Per the germline V gene, SGHAT is the CDR1 and FQNNGV is the CDR2. This receptor was identified in a woman in her 70s with COVID-19, enrolled during active disease. Rearrangement joined TRBV11-2 to TRBJ2-3; too little of a D gene remains to name it. The source material was peripheral blood. The DNA sequence is given as TGTGCCAGCAGCTTAAGGCAGGCAGATACGCAGTATTTT. Its product reads: CASSLRQADTQYF.